These 24 T cell receptor beta chains share one sample of origin, sequenced in a study of cytomegalovirus exposure and HLA in healthy donors (dated by TCRdb to about 2017). Library prep was done by the immunoSEQ multiplex PCR assay. For the multiplex PCR, a mixture combining 60 forward primers for TCR Vbeta segments and 13 reverse primers for TCR Jbeta segments was used. This is the immuneACCESS table as TCRdb keeps it, with only in-frame sequences that have V and J called. A part of the clones is gone; compared with another copy, unresolved V genes explain less than half, and the rest is unexplained. This sample gives almost 200,000 clones in total; approximately 85% of them show up just once. The ten largest clones represent approximately 2.2% of the sample. The sequencing input was PBMCs. Source of these receptors: a woman between 45 and 65 years old in good health and CMV-seronegative.

This clone was found a few times. This chain links TRBV19 with TRBJ1-4; 10 bases are a match to TRBD1. V lost 3 bases to trimming and J lost 7 bases; unmatched junction nucleotides: 8. The CDR3 totals 16 residues. Germline values: CDR1 LNHDA, CDR2 SQIVND (reference sequence). CDR3 amino acids: CASSIWRQGAIEKLFF. As DNA, the CDR3 is TGTGCCAGTAGTATTTGGAGACAGGGGGCAATTGAAAAACTGTTTTTT. Together with reference TRBV19 and TRBJ1-4, the CDR3 gives the full variable domain: DGGITQSPKYLFRKEGQNVTLSCEQNLNHDAMYWYRQDPGQGLRLIYYSQIVNDFQKGDIAEGYSVSREKKESFPLTVTSAQKNPTAFYLCASSIWRQGAIEKLFFGSGTQLSVL.

The genes are TRBV19 and TRBJ1-4; D not certain. The CDR3 sequence is 14 residues long. Looked up from germline, CDR1 is LNHDA and CDR2 is SQIVND (reference sequence). The V and J ends lost 2 bases and 0 bases respectively, with 4 bases between them. In DNA, the CDR3 is TGTGCCAGTAGTATAACTGCAACTAATGAAAAACTGTTTTTT. It encodes CASSITATNEKLFF.

The gene calls are TRBV11-2 and TRBJ2-7; no firm D call. The CDR3 totals 11 residues. V lost 1 base to trimming and J lost 9 bases, with 7 bases between them. Germline-derived CDR1 and CDR2 are SGHAT and FQNNGV. The CDR3 region is CASSLVIGQYF. CDR3 bases: TGTGCCAGCAGCTTAGTCATCGGGCAGTACTTC.

The chain combines TRBV4-3 with TRBJ2-1; the D gene is possibly TRBD1 (5 bases). V lost 0 bases, J lost 12 bases, and 24 bases lay in between. The V gene's germline CDR1 is LGHNA and CDR2 YSLEER. The CDR3 spans 17 residues. CDR3 residues: CASSQDPQPQGQGWQFF. The CDR3 DNA reads as TGCGCCAGCAGCCAAGATCCGCAACCTCAAGGGCAGGGTTGGCAGTTCTTC.

The chain links TRBV18 to TRBJ2-7, with 10 bases fitting TRBD2. The V gene end was trimmed by 5 bases and the J gene end by 7 bases; junction bases not matched to a gene: 8. In germline, CDR1 is KGHSH, CDR2 LQKENI. The CDR3 has 14 residues. For the CDR3, the DNA is TGTGCCAGCTCAGCCCTAGCGGGAGTCGAAGAGCAGTACTTC. Its protein is CASSALAGVEEQYF.

The gene calls are TRBV6-5 and TRBJ2-7; D may be TRBD2 (5 bases). CDR3 length: 15 amino acids. CDR1 is MNHEY and CDR2 is SVGAGI in the germline V gene. V lost 0 bases, J lost 2 bases, and 11 bases lay in between. This CDR3 is CASSYSPVATYEQYF. CDR3 nucleotides: TGTGCCAGCAGTTACTCCCCAGTAGCGACCTACGAGCAGTACTTC.

This clone was picked up one time. The V and J genes are TRBV6-1 and TRBJ2-3, with D unclear. Trimming took 8 bases from V and 6 from J, leaving 15 bases between them. The germline gives CDR1 MNHNS, CDR2 SASEGT. CDR3 size: 13 residues. CDR3 sequence: CASHFSPRDTQYF. CDR3 nucleotides: TGTGCCAGCCATTTTTCCCCGAGGGATACGCAGTATTTT.

The rearrangement links TRBV5-4 to TRBJ2-7, with a tentative D call TRBD2 (5 bases). CDR1 and CDR2 from the germline V gene are SGHNT and YYREEE (reference sequence). This CDR3 spans 14 amino acids. Trimming stripped 1 base from V and 0 bases from J, with 8 bases between. CDR3 protein: CASSLTGSSYEQYF. DNA of the CDR3: TGTGCCAGCAGCTTGACGGGAAGCTCCTACGAGCAGTACTTC.

J is TRBJ1-5 and V is TRBV28; a weak D match, TRBD1 (5 bases). This CDR3 is 12 amino acids long. Per germline, CDR1 MDHEN and CDR2 SYDVKM. CDR3 amino acids: CLTTAINQPQHF. The CDR3 DNA is TGTCTCACGACAGCGATCAATCAGCCCCAGCATTTT.

This chain connects TRBV9 to TRBJ1-1; tentatively, D is TRBD1 (6 bases). The ends were cut back, 4 bases at V and 6 bases at J, with 16 bases in the middle. The CDR3 is 14 amino acids. Per germline, CDR1 SGDLS and CDR2 YYNGEE. CDR3 sequence (DNA): TGTGCCAGCAGCCCTCGACAGGTTGGGGCTGAAGCTTTCTTT. Encoded protein: CASSPRQVGAEAFF.

This chain joins TRBV19 and TRBJ1-5; D may be TRBD1 (6 bases). CDR1 and CDR2 from the germline V gene are LNHDA and SQIVND (reference sequence). Trimming shortened V by 10 bases and J by 4 bases, and 23 bases separated the two germline ends. This CDR3 region has 16 residues. CDR3 loop: CATSLGQGQGNQPQHF. The DNA of the CDR3 is TGTGCCACCTCATTAGGGCAGGGGCAGGGTAATCAGCCCCAGCATTTT.

The V gene is TRBV30, the J gene TRBJ1-3; D unresolved. This CDR3 has 13 residues. Per the germline V gene, CDR1 is GTSNPN and CDR2 is SVGIG (reference sequence). Between the trimmed V and J ends, which lost 2 bases and 7 bases, there was a span of 12 bases. As DNA, the CDR3 is TGTGCCTGGAGTCCACCGGGTCCCAACACCATATATTTT. As protein: CAWSPPGPNTIYF.

CDR3 residues: CATNWREGRDEQYF. CDR3 nucleotide sequence: TGTGCCACTAACTGGCGGGAGGGCCGCGACGAGCAGTACTTC. The chain is built from TRBV27 and TRBJ2-7; 9 nucleotides match TRBD2. Germline-derived CDR1 and CDR2 are MNHEY and SMNVEV (reference sequence). The CDR3 length is 14 residues. J lost 5 bases, V lost 10 bases, and 12 bases had no gene match.

V is TRBV4-2 and J is TRBJ1-5; D gene uncertain. V shed 0 bases and J shed 0 bases, with 9 bases lying between them. The CDR3 spans 16 residues. Germline V gene lookup returns CDR1 LGHNA and CDR2 YNFKEQ. Here the CDR3 reads CASSQDRQVSNQPQHF. The DNA of the CDR3 is TGTGCCAGCAGCCAAGATCGTCAGGTTAGCAATCAGCCCCAGCATTTT.

The chain has TRBV15 and TRBJ1-2; TRBD1 matches 9 bases. Germline assignment: CDR1 LNHNV and CDR2 YYDKDF (reference sequence). V was clipped by 2 bases and J by 4 bases; unmatched bases: 5. The CDR3 sequence is 15 residues long. The CDR3 sequence is CATSRNQDRGYGYTF. CDR3 bases: TGTGCCACCAGCAGAAACCAGGACAGGGGCTATGGCTACACCTTC. The full variable domain, completed using reference TRBV15 and TRBJ1-2, is DAMVIQNPRYQVTQFGKPVTLSCSQTLNHNVMYWYQQKSSQAPKLLFHYYDKDFNNEADTPDNFQSRRPNTSFCFLDIRSPGLGDTAMYLCATSRNQDRGYGYTFGSGTRLTVV.

The chain carries TRBV7-9 and TRBJ2-4; 15 bases align to TRBD2. Germline V gives CDR1 SEHNR, CDR2 FQNEAQ (reference sequence). This CDR3 has 17 amino acids. V lost 4 bases to trimming and J lost 6 bases; unmatched junction nucleotides: 7. The DNA of the CDR3 is TGTGCCAGCAGCTCCGGACTAGCGGGAGGGCCCGGAAACATTCAGTACTTC. Its protein product is CASSSGLAGGPGNIQYF.

This chain uses TRBV7-2 with TRBJ2-7; D might be TRBD1 (6 bases). The CDR3 is 13 residues long. Trimming removed 5 bases at V and 2 bases at J, with 10 bases between. CDR1 is SGHTA and CDR2 is FQGNSA in the germline V gene. The CDR3 DNA is TGTGCCAGCAGCGACAGGACCCCCTACGAGCAGTACTTC. Protein sequence: CASSDRTPYEQYF.

The chain is built from TRBV6-5 and TRBJ1-1, with a possible D match to TRBD1 (5 bases). Trimming removed 3 bases at V and 1 base at J, with 6 bases between. Germline CDR1 and CDR2: MNHEY and SVGAGI. The CDR3 has 13 residues. CDR3 in DNA: TGTGCCAGCAGTTATCAGGGGAACACTGAAGCTTTCTTT. It yields the protein CASSYQGNTEAFF.

This sequence joins TRBV5-5 and TRBJ1-5; D not resolved. Between the trimmed V and J ends, which lost 4 bases and 4 bases, there was a span of 12 bases. Germline values: CDR1 SGHKS, CDR2 YYEKEE (reference sequence). There are 14 residues in the CDR3. CDR3 amino acids: CASSPGLENQPQHF. For the CDR3, the DNA is TGTGCCAGCAGCCCAGGACTCGAGAATCAGCCCCAGCATTTT.

V is TRBV6-1 and J is TRBJ2-7, with TRBD1 matching 7 bases. This CDR3 has 13 residues. The junction had 5 bases not matched to a gene; V was cut back by 7 bases and J by 2 bases. Germline CDR1 is MNHNS and CDR2 is SASEGT. The chain's CDR3 is CASKTGTAYEQYF. CDR3 DNA: TGTGCCAGCAAGACCGGGACAGCCTACGAGCAGTACTTC.

The chain combines TRBV5-1 with TRBJ1-5, with 8 bases that match TRBD1. Per the germline V gene, CDR1 is SGHRS and CDR2 is YFSETQ. V was clipped by 0 bases and J by 6 bases; unmatched bases: 5. The CDR3 has 15 amino acids. The CDR3 reads CASSLEGTGGQPQHF. CDR3 nucleotides: TGCGCCAGCAGCTTGGAGGGGACAGGAGGTCAGCCCCAGCATTTT.

The rearrangement uses TRBV7-6 and TRBJ2-1; 7 bases map to TRBD2. Trimming removed 7 bases from V and 7 bases from J; junction bases left unmatched: 10. This CDR3 comprises 14 residues. Looked up from germline, CDR1 is SGHVS and CDR2 is FNYEAQ. The CDR3, as DNA: TGTGCCAGCAATGGCGGGTGGGGAGGGAATGAGCAGTTCTTC. Protein: CASNGGWGGNEQFF.

This chain connects TRBV10-1 to TRBJ2-7; D unresolved. Germline CDR1 is WNHNN and CDR2 is SYGVQD (reference sequence). Between the trimmed V and J ends, which lost 6 bases and 0 bases, there was a span of 15 bases. The CDR3 covers 15 residues. CDR3 bases: TGCGCCAGCAGCGACCCAAGCGCTCTCTCCTACGAGCAGTACTTC. Protein: CASSDPSALSYEQYF.

The chain links TRBV27 to TRBJ1-1, with D possibly matching TRBD1 (5 bases). V gave up 2 bases and J gave up 0 bases, with 10 bases separating them. CDR1 and CDR2 from the germline V gene are MNHEY and SMNVEV (reference sequence). This CDR3 comprises 15 residues. The chain's CDR3 is CASSLDRTLNTEAFF. The CDR3 region has the DNA TGTGCCAGCAGTTTAGACAGAACTCTGAACACTGAAGCTTTCTTT.